Listed below are T cell receptor beta chains from one sample, sequenced in a study of control samples from healthy donors and cancer patients. The table came from immunoSEQ multiplex PCR; TCRdb's copy has only in-frame clones and leaves some out. The profile covers approximately 60,000 clones, with roughly 85% appearing a single time and approximately 5% taken by the ten largest. Material for sequencing was blood. Receptor source: a man aged 40-55 years in good health. Both conserved end residues are part of each CDR3. A D gene is named only where the DNA matches it firmly. Part of the rows lack a size; the others show once, few, many or a class for expanded clones.

TRBV6-5	.	TRBJ2-1	TRBD2	TGTGCCACGGCAGGATTGGGAGCGGGGAATGAGCAGTTCTTC	CATAGLGAGNEQFF
TRBV28	.	TRBJ2-2	.	TGTGCCAGCAGTTTTGGCAGGGGATCGAACACCGGGGAGCTGTTTTTT	CASSFGRGSNTGELFF
TRBV7-2	.	TRBJ2-3	TRBD2	TGTGCCAGCAGCTCTGCGAGGACTAGCGGGAGGGCCCTGACAGATACGCAGTATTTT	CASSSARTSGRALTDTQYF
TRBV7-2	.	TRBJ2-5	.	TGTGCCAGCAGCTTTGGTTCGGTCGAGACCCAGTACTTC	CASSFGSVETQYF
TRBV7-2	.	TRBJ2-7	TRBD1	TGTGCCAGCAGCTTAAGACAGGGGTACGGGACGGGTGCCTACGAGCAGTACTTC	CASSLRQGYGTGAYEQYF
TRBV11-3	.	TRBJ2-7	TRBD1	TGTGCCAGCAGCCCAAGAACCGGGACAGCCACCTACGAGCAGTACTTC	CASSPRTGTATYEQYF
TRBV18	.	TRBJ1-1	.	TGTGCCAGCTCACTCGAGCATAGGAACACTGAAGCTTTCTTT	CASSLEHRNTEAFF
TRBV3-1/TRBV3-2	.	TRBJ1-1	.	TGTGCCAGCAGCCAAGAAGGGCGGGTTGCAACTGAAGCTTTCTTT	CASSQEGRVATEAFF
TRBV11-1	once	TRBJ1-3	.	TGTGCCAGCAGCTTAGGCGGAGCGAGCTCTGGAAACACCATATATTTT	CASSLGGASSGNTIYF
TRBV4-1	.	TRBJ2-1	.	TGCGCCAGCAGCCAAGCCCCCGGGGGCCACAATGAGCAGTTCTTC	CASSQAPGGHNEQFF
TRBV9	.	TRBJ1-2	.	TGTGCCAGCAGCGGAGCCGGGACTGTGGCCTATGGCTACACCTTC	CASSGAGTVAYGYTF
TRBV20-1	.	TRBJ2-3	.	TGCAGTGCCAGCACAGATACGCAGTATTTT	CSASTDTQYF
TRBV28	.	TRBJ2-7	.	TGTGCCTCATGGGCAGGGGAGGACGAGCAGTACTTC	CASWAGEDEQYF
TRBV18	.	TRBJ2-1	.	TGTGCCAGCTCACCACCTCCCCCTGACAGCTACAATGAGCAGTTCTTC	CASSPPPPDSYNEQFF
TRBV7-3	.	TRBJ2-3	.	TGTGCCAGCAGCTTATTAGGGGAGAGGGGAGATACGCAGTATTTT	CASSLLGERGDTQYF
TRBV27	medium-sized	TRBJ1-6	.	TGTGCCAGCAGTTTATATCGGGGCAATAATTCACCCCTCCACTTT	CASSLYRGNNSPLHF
TRBV20-1	.	TRBJ2-2	.	TGCAGTGCTAGTTCCGATACGAACACCGGGGAGCTGTTTTTT	CSASSDTNTGELFF
TRBV11-3	.	TRBJ1-1	.	TGTGCCAGCAGCAATTTGGGTACCGAAGCTTTCTTT	CASSNLGTEAFF
TRBV6-5	.	TRBJ2-3	.	TGTGCCAGCAGAACGGGACTCCGCACAGATACGCAGTATTTT	CASRTGLRTDTQYF
TRBV4-2	.	TRBJ2-7	.	TGTGCCAGCAGCCAAGCCGGACAGTCCTACGAGCAGTACTTC	CASSQAGQSYEQYF
TRBV2	.	TRBJ1-3	.	TGTGCCAGCAGCGGTTCAATCTCTGGAAACACCATATATTTT	CASSGSISGNTIYF
TRBV14	.	TRBJ2-7	.	TGTGCCAGCAGTCAAGTCTATTTATACGAGCAGTACTTC	CASSQVYLYEQYF
TRBV10-3	.	TRBJ2-2	TRBD2	TGTGCCATCAGTGCCGGACTAGCGGGAGTCCCCGGGGAGCTGTTTTTT	CAISAGLAGVPGELFF
TRBV7-3	.	TRBJ2-5	.	TGTGCCAGCAGCTCCGGAGACGGTCGTCAAGAGACCCAGTACTTC	CASSSGDGRQETQYF
TRBV7-9	.	TRBJ2-1	TRBD2	TGTGCCAGCAGCTTACTGAGCGGGACGGGGAATGAGCAGTTCTTC	CASSLLSGTGNEQFF
TRBV28	.	TRBJ1-1	.	TGTGCCAGCAGACCCCGGGGGGCTAACACTGAAGCTTTCTTT	CASRPRGANTEAFF
TRBV6-5	.	TRBJ2-7	.	TGTGCCACCTTTGGTAGCTACGAGCAGTACTTC	CATFGSYEQYF
TRBV30	once	TRBJ2-7	.	TGTGCCTGGAGTGTACCCGCATTGTATGAGCAGTACTTC	CAWSVPALYEQYF
TRBV6-5	.	TRBJ2-5	.	TGTGCCAGCAGCCCGGTGCTAGCGAGGGAGACCCAGTACTTC	CASSPVLARETQYF
TRBV15	few	TRBJ1-4	TRBD1	TGTGCCACCAGCAGAGTTACAGGGGTGGCTGAAAAACTGTTTTTT	CATSRVTGVAEKLFF
TRBV28	once	TRBJ2-1	TRBD2	TGTGCCAGCAGGAGCACTAGCGGGAGGGTCAATGAGCAGTTCTTC	CASRSTSGRVNEQFF
TRBV28	once	TRBJ2-1	TRBD2	TGTGCCAGCAGTTTAGGGTGGTCAGCGGGAGAGCAGTTCTTC	CASSLGWSAGEQFF
TRBV11-3	.	TRBJ1-6	TRBD1	TGTGCCAGCAGCTTAGTCAAGACAGGGTGGCCAGATTCACCCCTCCACTTT	CASSLVKTGWPDSPLHF
TRBV28	.	TRBJ1-1	.	TGTGAGGTACGAGGAAACACTGAAGCTTTCTTT	CEVRGNTEAFF
TRBV29-1	few	TRBJ1-1	.	TGCAGCGTTGTGGCGGTCAACATGAACACTGAAGCTTTCTTT	CSVVAVNMNTEAFF
TRBV7-3	.	TRBJ2-5	.	TGTGCCAGCAGCTTAATAGCCCAGTACTTC	CASSLIAQYF
TRBV19	few	TRBJ2-1	TRBD2	TGTGCCAGTACCCTCGGGAGGGAGCAGTTCTTC	CASTLGREQFF
TRBV6-5	.	TRBJ1-4	.	TGTGCCAGCAGAAGGACAGTACTAAATGAAAAACTGTTTTTT	CASRRTVLNEKLFF
TRBV4-1	.	TRBJ2-3	TRBD2	TGCGCCAGCAGCCAAGCTAGCGGAGTACAGGATACGCAGTATTTT	CASSQASGVQDTQYF
TRBV5-6	.	TRBJ1-6	.	TGTGCCAGCAGCTTGGGGCCGGGAGATTCACCCCTCCACTTT	CASSLGPGDSPLHF
TRBV6-1	.	TRBJ1-2	TRBD1	TGTGTCAGCAGTGAATACAGGGGTGTGACCAGCGGCTACACCTTC	CVSSEYRGVTSGYTF
TRBV7-3	.	TRBJ2-7	.	TGTGCCAGCAGCTTAACTTACGAGCAGTACTTC	CASSLTYEQYF
TRBV6-2/TRBV6-3	.	TRBJ2-1	TRBD1	TGTGCCAGCAGTTACGGGACAGGGGTATGGAATGAGCAGTTCTTC	CASSYGTGVWNEQFF
TRBV10-3	.	TRBJ2-2	.	TGTGCCATCAGCCTTCCCCCTACAGGAGGCCGGGAGCTGTTTTTT	CAISLPPTGGRELFF
TRBV5-4	few	TRBJ1-3	TRBD1	TGTGCCAGCAGCGAAGACAGGGGGACTGGAAACACCATATATTTT	CASSEDRGTGNTIYF